These 25 T cell receptor beta chains were sequenced from one sample in a study of T-cell memory formation after mild COVID-19. TCRdb independently ran MiXCR on the 5' RACE reads; one entry per CDR3 protein. The data show 450,000 or so distinct CDR3 sequences, approximately 23% seen once. Source material: PBMCs or a T cell subset sorted from them (not recorded which). These receptors came from an adult woman who had mild COVID-19 (a few samples of this study predate the infection). Cell type and time point are not known.

The rearrangement uses TRBV12-3 or TRBV12-4 and TRBJ1-1; D not certain. This CDR3 is built from 11 residues. The V end lost 7 bases, the J end lost 4 bases, and 7 bases lay between the germline ends. Here the CDR3 DNA reads TGTGCCAGCACTCGTAGCACTGAAGCTTTCTTT. It yields the protein CASTRSTEAFF.

This clonotype was counted a few times. This chain links TRBV6-5 with TRBJ1-1; no firm D call. The V and J ends lost 1 base and 0 bases respectively, with 9 bases between them. CDR3 length: 15 amino acids. Germline CDR1 is MNHEY and CDR2 is SVGAGI. This CDR3 reads CASSYFVGMNTEAFF. In nucleotides, the CDR3 is TGTGCCAGCAGTTACTTTGTAGGGATGAACACTGAAGCTTTCTTT.

This clonotype was observed a few times. At one end, the junction sequence differs from germline, possibly due to a read error. The gene calls are TRBV14 and TRBJ2-5; 8 nucleotides align to TRBD1. This CDR3 is built from 15 residues. CDR1 and CDR2 (germline): SGHDN, FVKESK. The CDR3 protein is CASSQRAGGAESQYF. Here the CDR3 DNA reads TGTGCCAGCAGCCAACGCGCAGGGGGCGCAGAGAGCCAGTACTTC.

The chain employs TRBV5-1 and TRBJ1-1; no definite D call. This CDR3 is 15 amino acids long. V was shortened by 0 bases and J by 1 base, with 10 bases between the two germline ends. Germline assignment: CDR1 SGHRS and CDR2 YFSETQ. The CDR3 sequence: CASSLASNRNTEAFF. DNA for the CDR3: TGCGCCAGCAGCTTGGCTTCGAACAGGAACACTGAAGCTTTCTTT.

The chain employs TRBV4-1 and TRBJ2-4; TRBD1 aligns across 7 bases. The CDR3 consists of 18 residues. From germline, CDR1 is MGHRA and CDR2 YSYEKL. J lost 1 base, V lost 1 base, and 10 bases had no gene match. As DNA, the CDR3 is TGCGCCAGCAGCCAAGGCCGACAGGGTATTAAGGCCAAAAACATTCAGTACTTC. Translation: CASSQGRQGIKAKNIQYF.

This chain joins TRBV24-1 and TRBJ2-1, with 7 bases lining up with TRBD2. The germline gives CDR1 KGHDR, CDR2 SFDVKD. Trimming cost V 3 bases and J 10 bases; bases outside gene matches: 11. The CDR3 has 15 amino acids. Written as DNA, the CDR3 is TGTGCCACCAGTGATCCCATGAAGGGAGGGAGAGAGCAGTTCTTC. Its translation: CATSDPMKGGREQFF.

This clonotype was found a few times. J is TRBJ2-1 and V is TRBV18; D may be TRBD2 (6 bases). The CDR3 extends over 15 amino acids. With 0 bases removed from V and 4 bases from J, the gap between germline ends came to 10 bases. Germline CDR1 and CDR2: KGHSH and LQKENI. CDR3 sequence (DNA): TGTGCCAGCTCACCACCAAGCGGGCGTTACAATGAGCAGTTCTTC. As protein: CASSPPSGRYNEQFF.

Details on this clonotype: A much larger clone is a single base away; this may be a read error. V gene TRBV11-2 combines with J gene TRBJ2-7; D gene unclear. CDR1 is SGHAT, CDR2 FQNNGV, per germline. CDR3 length equals 11 residues. The CDR3 nucleotides are TGTGCCAGCGGCTTAATCTACGAGCAGTACTTC. It codes for CASGLIYEQYF.

In this sample, this clonotype turned up a few times. V gene TRBV7-3 combines with J gene TRBJ2-1, with TRBD1 matching 7 bases. Germline V gene data show CDR1 as SGHTA and CDR2 as FQGTGA. The CDR3 contains 15 residues. The ends lost 2 bases at V and 7 bases at J; junction bases unmatched: 8. DNA of the CDR3: TGTGCCAGCAGCTTAGAGGCCAGGGGGTGGAATGAGCAGTTCTTC. It codes for CASSLEARGWNEQFF.

The chain links TRBV28 to TRBJ2-3; D may be TRBD2 (5 bases). The CDR3 is 17 amino acids. V shed 1 base and J shed 1 base, with 15 bases lying between them. Germline CDR1 reads MDHEN; CDR2 reads SYDVKM. The CDR3 sequence: CASSLFEGADGTDTQYF. CDR3 nucleotides: TGTGCCAGCAGTTTATTCGAGGGAGCAGATGGCACAGATACGCAGTATTTT.

This clonotype showed up just a few times. The chain carries TRBV7-6 and TRBJ1-3; perhaps TRBD1 as D (6 bases). This CDR3 is built from 16 residues. V lost 6 bases and J 0 bases, leaving 15 bases between the germline ends. Germline CDR1 reads SGHVS; CDR2 reads FNYEAQ. CDR3 DNA: TGTGCCAGCAGTCAGGGGTCCCTCCTCTCTGGAAACACCATATATTTT. This codes for CASSQGSLLSGNTIYF.

V and J are TRBV5-5 and TRBJ2-2; TRBD1 is a possible D gene (5 bases). This CDR3 comprises 18 residues. V was cut by 4 bases and J by 0 bases, with 19 bases left in between. The V gene's germline CDR1 is SGHKS and CDR2 YYEKEE (reference sequence). This chain's CDR3 is CASSPDATAPTNTGELFF. The CDR3 DNA sequence: TGTGCCAGCAGCCCCGACGCGACAGCCCCAACGAACACCGGGGAGCTGTTTTTT.

A few counts support this clonotype. This chain links TRBV5-1 with TRBJ2-3, with TRBD2 matching over 9 bases. Germline CDR1 and CDR2: SGHRS and YFSETQ. V trimming: 4 bases; J trimming: 3 bases; junction bases outside the gene matches: 6. CDR3 length: 15 residues. The DNA for the CDR3 is TGCGCCAGCAGCCGGCTAGCGGGGACTACAGATACGCAGTATTTT. This gives the protein CASSRLAGTTDTQYF.

This chain uses TRBV7-8 with TRBJ1-2, with TRBD1 as a possible D gene (5 bases). The germline V gene encodes CDR1 SGHVS and CDR2 FQNEAQ. The CDR3 runs to 15 residues. Trimming cost V 3 bases and J 0 bases, with 11 bases left between them. The CDR3 region is CASSLGGDANYGYTF. Here the CDR3 DNA reads TGTGCCAGCAGCTTGGGAGGGGATGCTAACTATGGCTACACCTTC.

There are a few counts of this clonotype. This chain uses TRBV7-2 with TRBJ1-2; 7 bases align to TRBD1. The V gene end was trimmed by 2 bases and the J gene end by 4 bases; junction bases not matched to a gene: 16. This CDR3 spans 18 amino acids. The germline V gene encodes CDR1 SGHTA and CDR2 FQGNSA. CDR3 residues: CASSLFVGVRGSAYGYTF. The CDR3 region has the DNA TGTGCCAGCAGCTTATTCGTTGGTGTCAGGGGGAGCGCCTATGGCTACACCTTC.

This chain uses TRBV2 with TRBJ1-5; D gene unclear. Trimming cost V 3 bases and J 2 bases, with 8 bases left between them. The germline V gene has CDR1 SNHLY and CDR2 FYNNEI. This CDR3 has 14 residues. This CDR3 is CASSDMDRNQPQHF. CDR3 DNA sequence: TGTGCCAGCAGTGACATGGATCGCAATCAGCCCCAGCATTTT.

The rearrangement uses TRBV5-1 and TRBJ2-7; no firm D call. Germline CDR1 reads SGHRS; CDR2 reads YFSETQ. The V end was cut by 5 bases, the J end by 0 bases, with 9 bases between. The CDR3 spans 13 residues. The CDR3 DNA sequence: TGCGCCAGCAGGCCATACCCCTCCTACGAGCAGTACTTC. Amino acid sequence: CASRPYPSYEQYF. Variable domain in full (rest from reference TRBV5-1 and TRBJ2-7): KAGVTQTPRYLIKTRGQQVTLSCSPISGHRSVSWYQQTPGQGLQFLFEYFSETQRNKGNFPGRFSGRQFSNSRSEMNVSTLELGDSALYLCASRPYPSYEQYFGPGTRLTVT.

The chain joins TRBV29-1 to TRBJ2-2; unclear D gene. Germline CDR1 is SQVTM and CDR2 is ANQGSEA. The CDR3 spans 14 residues. Deletions cut 6 bases from V and 7 bases from J, with 18 bases between. The CDR3 nucleotides are TGCAGCGTCGTTGACACCCGGAGCAGCGGGGAGCTGTTTTTT. Amino acids: CSVVDTRSSGELFF.

V and J are TRBV2 and TRBJ1-1; D is unclear. The CDR3 is made up of 17 amino acids. The germline V gene has CDR1 SNHLY and CDR2 FYNNEI. The V end lost 6 bases, the J end lost 4 bases, and 24 bases lay between the germline ends. The CDR3 here is CASRTPRGEERGTEAFF. CDR3 in DNA: TGTGCCAGCAGGACCCCGCGGGGAGAAGAGAGAGGCACTGAAGCTTTCTTT.

J is TRBJ2-1 and V is TRBV14; 8 positions match TRBD2. This CDR3 contains 17 residues. The J segment lost 5 bases and the V segment lost 1 base, leaving 10 bases of the junction unmatched. Germline V gene lookup returns CDR1 SGHDN and CDR2 FVKESK. The CDR3 coding sequence is TGTGCCAGCAGCCAAGTATCGGTACTAGCGGCCAACAATGAGCAGTTCTTC. Amino acids: CASSQVSVLAANNEQFF.

The sample holds a few counts of this clonotype. The rearrangement joins TRBV30 to TRBJ2-1; D possibly matches TRBD1 or TRBD2 (5 bases each). V was cut by 0 bases and J by 4 bases, with 19 bases left in between. CDR1 and CDR2 from the germline V gene are GTSNPN and SVGIG (reference sequence). The CDR3 has 17 residues. CDR3 bases: TGTGCCTGGAGTGTATGGGACCGAAGTTGGTTATACAATGAGCAGTTCTTC. Translation gives CAWSVWDRSWLYNEQFF. Looking up the rest from reference TRBV30 and TRBJ2-1 gives the full variable domain: SQTIHQWPATLVQPVGSPLSLECTVEGTSNPNLYWYRQAAGRGLQLLFYSVGIGQISSEVPQNLSASRPQDRQFILSSKKLLLSDSGFYLCAWSVWDRSWLYNEQFFGPGTRLTVL.

Written as DNA, the CDR3 is TGTGCCAGCAGCTTCCCACCCCCCTACGAGCAGTACTTC. This translates into CASSFPPPYEQYF. The chain recombines TRBV7-9 with TRBJ2-7, with D unclear. CDR3 length: 13 amino acids. The germline V gene encodes CDR1 SEHNR and CDR2 FQNEAQ (reference sequence). The V end lost 3 bases, the J end lost 2 bases, and 8 bases lay between the germline ends.

The V call is TRBV18, the J call TRBJ2-4, with D perhaps TRBD1 (6 bases). CDR3 length: 14 residues. Trimming took off 4 bases at V and 8 bases at J, with 15 bases between the two ends. In germline, CDR1 is KGHSH, CDR2 LQKENI. CDR3 region: CASSRQGLPDIQYF. The DNA for the CDR3 is TGTGCCAGCTCACGGCAGGGGTTACCAGACATTCAGTACTTC.

The chain joins TRBV9 to TRBJ2-1; the D call may be TRBD1 or TRBD2 (5 bases each). Trimming pared 0 bases from V and 10 bases from J, leaving 17 bases between. This CDR3 is 15 amino acids long. The germline V gene has CDR1 SGDLS and CDR2 YYNGEE. The CDR3 spells CASSVVSGRPGEQFF. The CDR3 nucleotides read TGTGCCAGCAGCGTAGTTTCAGGGCGGCCGGGGGAGCAGTTCTTC.

The V and J genes are TRBV7-2 and TRBJ2-3, with D unresolved. Trimming cost V 2 bases and J 2 bases, with 8 bases left between them. CDR3 length equals 14 residues. CDR1 is SGHTA and CDR2 is FQGNSA in the germline V gene. Here the CDR3 DNA reads TGTGCCAGCAGCTTATGGTTCGACACAGATACGCAGTATTTT. This translates into CASSLWFDTDTQYF.